Reported below is one TCR beta chain. Its specificity is unknown. Per the germline V gene, CDR1 is SGHVS and CDR2 is FQNEAQ. The CDR3 spans 13 residues. V trimming: 8 bases; J trimming: 3 bases; junction bases outside the gene matches: 7. The sample comes from a study of T cells in narcolepsy. The method was immunoSEQ multiplex PCR; TCRdb's version includes in-frame clones alone and lacks a portion of them. Here the sample spans roughly 17,000 clones, over 55% being singletons. Study-wide results and caveats: Autoreactive HCRT-specific and TRIB2-specific clonotypes were marked in same-patient CSF-versus-blood CD4+ comparisons.

The sequence was collected from a human donor with narcolepsy. Material for sequencing was CD45RA- memory CD8+ T cells from PBMCs. This sequence joins TRBV7-8 and TRBJ2-7; 7 positions agree with TRBD1. CDR3 amino acids: CASCPGQIYEQYF. DNA for the CDR3: TGTGCCAGCTGCCCGGGACAGATCTACGAGCAGTACTTC.